This T cell receptor (beta chain) emerged from a study of cytomegalovirus exposure and HLA in healthy donors. Study-level findings and limits: Testing in vitro showed three CMV-associated chains specific for CMV antigens. After further analysis at a later stage, roughly 16,000 TCR beta sequences were associated with HLA alleles at 0.05 false discovery rate. One variant, a missense change in DCLRE1C, was linked in a later analysis to TCR beta V- and J-gene trimming. Among the sequence variants, a highly shared cluster was likely an artifact of sequencing.

PCR employed 60 Vbeta and 13 Jbeta primers. This table comes from immunoSEQ multiplex PCR, and its TCRdb copy is limited to in-frame clones, with some not included. The sample has roughly 190,000 clones, about 83% seen once. Comments on this clone: Its antigen is undetermined.

The CDR3 sequence is 13 residues long. Germline V gene sequence: CDR1 SQVTM, CDR2 ANQGSEA. The germline V and J ends were trimmed by 3 bases and 4 bases, with 10 bases remaining between them. The chain combines TRBV29-1 with TRBJ1-5; possibly TRBD1 for D (6 bases). Sequencing input: PBMCs. The clonotype comes from a female donor in good health and CMV-seronegative. CDR3 region: CSVDQGPNQPQHF. In DNA form, the CDR3 reads TGCAGCGTTGACCAGGGGCCTAATCAGCCCCAGCATTTT.